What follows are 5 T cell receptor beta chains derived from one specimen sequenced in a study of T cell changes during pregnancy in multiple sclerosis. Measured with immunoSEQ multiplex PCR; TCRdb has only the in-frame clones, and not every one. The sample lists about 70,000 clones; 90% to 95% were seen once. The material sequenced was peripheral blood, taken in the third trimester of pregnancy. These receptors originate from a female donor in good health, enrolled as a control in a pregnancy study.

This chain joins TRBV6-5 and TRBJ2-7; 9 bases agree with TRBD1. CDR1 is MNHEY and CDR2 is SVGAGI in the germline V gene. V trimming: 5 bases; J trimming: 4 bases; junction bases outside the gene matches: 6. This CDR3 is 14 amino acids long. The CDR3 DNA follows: TGTGCCAGCAGTCGGGACAGGGCCCGGTACGAGCAGTACTTC. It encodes CASSRDRARYEQYF.

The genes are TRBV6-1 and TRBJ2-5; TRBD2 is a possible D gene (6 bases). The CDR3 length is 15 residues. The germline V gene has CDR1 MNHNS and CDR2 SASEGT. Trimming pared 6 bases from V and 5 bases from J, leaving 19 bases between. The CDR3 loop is CASRAGLYPGETQYF. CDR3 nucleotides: TGTGCCAGCAGGGCAGGACTATACCCCGGGGAGACCCAGTACTTC.

The CDR3 is CASSLGASGGATDTQYF. The CDR3 DNA is TGCGCCAGCAGCTTGGGGGCTAGCGGGGGGGCTACAGATACGCAGTATTTT. The rearrangement links TRBV5-1 to TRBJ2-3, with 12 bases aligning to TRBD2. Germline V lookup: CDR1 SGHRS, CDR2 YFSETQ. This CDR3 contains 17 residues. Trimming removed 0 bases from V and 3 bases from J; junction bases left unmatched: 5.

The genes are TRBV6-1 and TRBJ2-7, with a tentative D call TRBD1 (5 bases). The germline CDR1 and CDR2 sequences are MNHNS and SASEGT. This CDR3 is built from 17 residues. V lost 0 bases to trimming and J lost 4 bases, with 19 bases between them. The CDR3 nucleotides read TGTGCCAGCAGTGAAGCCTTGGCTTGGGGCCTCCTATACGAGCAGTACTTC. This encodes CASSEALAWGLLYEQYF.

As DNA, the CDR3 is TGTGCCAGCAGTAGGGGGACAGTCCGTAATGAAAAACTGTTTTTT. Protein sequence: CASSRGTVRNEKLFF. The chain combines TRBV6-5 with TRBJ1-4, with 7 bases that match TRBD1. V was pared by 5 bases and J by 4 bases, with 7 bases of the junction left unmatched. The CDR3 spans 15 residues. The V gene's germline CDR1 is MNHEY and CDR2 SVGAGI.